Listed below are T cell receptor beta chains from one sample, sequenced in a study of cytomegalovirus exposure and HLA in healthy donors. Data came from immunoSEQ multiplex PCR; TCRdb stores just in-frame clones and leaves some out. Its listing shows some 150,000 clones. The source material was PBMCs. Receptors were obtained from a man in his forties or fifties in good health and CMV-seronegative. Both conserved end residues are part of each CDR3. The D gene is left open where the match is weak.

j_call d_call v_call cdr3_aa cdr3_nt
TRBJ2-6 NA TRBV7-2 CASSFGTLVSGANVLTF TGTGCCAGCAGCTTTGGGACACTCGTCTCTGGGGCCAACGTCCTGACTTTC
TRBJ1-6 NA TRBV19 CASLPGVNSPLHF TGTGCCAGCCTTCCGGGAGTAAATTCACCCCTCCACTTT
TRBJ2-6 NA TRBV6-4 CASSDSSRGAAGANVLTF TGTGCCAGCAGTGACTCGAGTCGGGGAGCGGCTGGGGCCAACGTCCTGACTTTC
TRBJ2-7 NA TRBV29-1 CSVLPPGVGEQYF TGCAGCGTTTTACCCCCGGGGGTTGGCGAGCAGTACTTC
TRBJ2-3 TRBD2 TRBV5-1 CASSLGTSVPDTQYF TGCGCCAGCAGCTTGGGGACTAGCGTCCCAGATACGCAGTATTTT
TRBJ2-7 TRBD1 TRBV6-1 CASSESWTGKQYF TGTGCCAGCAGTGAATCCTGGACAGGAAAGCAGTACTTC
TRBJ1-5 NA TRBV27 CASSLSPIRPQHF TGTGCCAGCAGTTTATCCCCAATCAGACCCCAGCATTTT
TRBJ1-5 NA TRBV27 CASSRQQDLGLWPQHF TGTGCCAGCAGTCGCCAACAGGATTTGGGTTTATGGCCCCAGCATTTT
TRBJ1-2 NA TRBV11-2 CASSLGGTYGYTF TGTGCCAGCAGCTTAGGGGGGACATATGGCTACACCTTC
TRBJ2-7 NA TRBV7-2 CASSLVRPTYEQYF TGTGCCAGCAGCTTAGTCAGGCCCACCTACGAGCAGTACTTC
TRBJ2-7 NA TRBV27 CASSKGGLRDTYEQYF TGTGCCAGCAGTAAAGGAGGACTACGAGATACCTACGAGCAGTACTTC
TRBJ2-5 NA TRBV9 CASSVGVQGETQYF TGTGCCAGCAGCGTAGGGGTGCAGGGGGAGACCCAGTACTTC
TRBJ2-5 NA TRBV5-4 CASGLDRPGEQYF TGTGCCAGCGGCCTCGACCGGCCGGGGGAGCAGTACTTC
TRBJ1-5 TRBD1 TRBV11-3 CASSFLKGQGNNQPQHF TGTGCCAGCAGCTTCCTTAAGGGACAGGGTAACAATCAGCCCCAGCATTTT